This paragraph covers one T cell receptor (beta chain) sequence. No antigen is known for it. The data were obtained in a study of graft-versus-host responses after intestinal transplantation. The V gene's germline CDR1 is MNHEY and CDR2 SVGAGI. Trimming left V 6 bases short and J 5 bases short, with 16 bases between. The CDR3 extends over 14 amino acids. Some clones are missing from TCRdb's copy, which holds only in-frame ones; the method was immunoSEQ multiplex PCR. The repertoire includes 85,000 to 100,000 clones, roughly 90% of them detected once, and 0.35% sits in the top ten. The V gene is TRBV6-5, the J gene TRBJ1-2, with D tentatively TRBD1 (5 bases). The input for sequencing was unstimulated CD4+ T cells sorted from spleen or lymph node cells, taken before transplant. The TCR was taken from a human donor who was the organ donor for an intestinal transplant. The CDR3, as DNA: TGTGCCAGCAGCACATCGACAGCAGAGTATGGCTACACCTTC. It specifies CASSTSTAEYGYTF.